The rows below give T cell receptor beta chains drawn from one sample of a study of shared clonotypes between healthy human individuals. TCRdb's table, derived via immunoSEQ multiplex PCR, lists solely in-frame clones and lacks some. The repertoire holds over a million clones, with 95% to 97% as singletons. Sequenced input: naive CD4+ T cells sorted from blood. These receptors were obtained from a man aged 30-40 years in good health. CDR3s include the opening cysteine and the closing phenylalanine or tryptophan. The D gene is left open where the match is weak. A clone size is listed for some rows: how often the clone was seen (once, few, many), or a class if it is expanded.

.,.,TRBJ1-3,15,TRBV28,CASTEAGAGGNTIYF,TGTGCCAGCACCGAAGCAGGGGCAGGCGGAAACACCATATATTTT
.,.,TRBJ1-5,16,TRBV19,CASSIIRRYSNQPQHF,TGTGCCAGTAGTATTATCAGGAGATATAGCAATCAGCCCCAGCATTTT
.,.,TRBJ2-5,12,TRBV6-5,CASSRRSETQYF,TGTGCCAGCAGTCGGCGGTCAGAGACCCAGTACTTC
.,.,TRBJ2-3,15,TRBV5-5,CASSSRSGSTDTQYF,TGTGCCAGCAGCTCTAGGAGCGGGAGCACAGATACGCAGTATTTT
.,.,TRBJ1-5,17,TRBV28,CASSLWVGRGSNQPQHF,TGTGCCAGCAGTTTATGGGTCGGGAGGGGTAGCAATCAGCCCCAGCATTTT
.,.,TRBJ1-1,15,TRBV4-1,CASSRLQTGNTEAFF,TGCGCCAGCAGCCGCCTGCAGACAGGGAACACTGAAGCTTTCTTT
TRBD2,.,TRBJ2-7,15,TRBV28,CASRTLAGGTGEQYF,TGTGCCAGCAGAACATTAGCGGGAGGAACAGGCGAGCAGTACTTC
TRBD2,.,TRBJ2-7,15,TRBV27,CASRGSGRALYEQYF,TGTGCCAGCAGGGGGAGCGGGAGGGCACTCTACGAGCAGTACTTC
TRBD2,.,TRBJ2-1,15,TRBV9,CASSVGGTRSNEQFF,TGTGCCAGCAGCGTAGGTGGGACTAGATCCAATGAGCAGTTCTTC
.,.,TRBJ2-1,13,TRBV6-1,CAGETSVYNEQFF,TGTGCCGGTGAGACGTCTGTCTACAATGAGCAGTTCTTC
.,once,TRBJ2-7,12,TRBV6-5,CASSAINYEQYF,TGTGCCAGCAGTGCCATTAATTACGAGCAGTACTTC
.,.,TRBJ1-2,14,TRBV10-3,CAISESPGSLGYTF,TGTGCCATCAGTGAGTCCCCAGGGAGTTTGGGCTACACCTTC
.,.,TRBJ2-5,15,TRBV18,CASSPRGSYQETQYF,TGTGCCAGCTCACCAAGGGGGAGTTACCAAGAGACCCAGTACTTC
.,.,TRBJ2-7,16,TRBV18,CASSGGWGHSSYEQYF,TGTGCCAGCTCAGGCGGGTGGGGACATAGCTCCTACGAGCAGTACTTC
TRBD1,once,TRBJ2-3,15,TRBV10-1,CASSSGTGFTDTQYF,TGCGCCAGCAGCTCCGGGACAGGGTTCACAGATACGCAGTATTTT
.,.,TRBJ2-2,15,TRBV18,CASSPLTGNTGELFF,TGTGCCAGCTCACCCTTGACAGGGAACACCGGGGAGCTGTTTTTT
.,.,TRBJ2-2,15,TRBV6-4,CASSRNGRNTGELFF,TGTGCCAGCAGTCGTAACGGGAGGAACACCGGGGAGCTGTTTTTT
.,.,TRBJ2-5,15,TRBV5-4,CASSLSASGFGTQYF,TGTGCCAGCAGCTTGTCGGCAAGTGGATTTGGGACCCAGTACTTC
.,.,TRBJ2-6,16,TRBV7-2,CASRPAGYSGANVLTF,TGTGCCAGCAGACCTGCAGGGTACTCTGGGGCCAACGTCCTGACTTTC
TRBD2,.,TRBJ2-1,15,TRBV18,CASSPLGAGNNEQFF,TGTGCCAGCTCGCCCCTGGGAGCGGGAAACAATGAGCAGTTCTTC
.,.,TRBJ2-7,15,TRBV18,CASSPLGTGLGEQYF,TGTGCCAGCTCACCTCTCGGTACAGGGTTGGGCGAGCAGTACTTC
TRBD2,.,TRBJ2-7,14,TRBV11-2,CASSLALAVFEQYF,TGTGCCAGCAGCTTAGCACTAGCGGTCTTCGAGCAGTACTTC
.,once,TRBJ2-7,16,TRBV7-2,CASSYRAATLFYEQYF,TGTGCCAGCAGCTATCGGGCAGCCACCCTTTTCTACGAGCAGTACTTC
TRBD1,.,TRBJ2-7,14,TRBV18,CASSPPGQPYEQYF,TGTGCCAGCTCTCCGCCGGGACAGCCCTACGAGCAGTACTTC
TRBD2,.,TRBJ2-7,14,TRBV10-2,CASSLSGTSYEQYF,TGCGCCAGCAGTTTGAGCGGGACCTCCTACGAGCAGTACTTC
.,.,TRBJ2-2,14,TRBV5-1,CASSWGLDGGELFF,TGCGCCAGCAGCTGGGGACTGGATGGCGGGGAGCTGTTTTTT
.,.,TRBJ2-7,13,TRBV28,CASSPRDSHEQYF,TGTGCCAGCAGCCCGAGGGACTCCCACGAGCAGTACTTC
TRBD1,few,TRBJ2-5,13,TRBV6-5,CASSWGTEETQYF,TGTGCCAGCAGCTGGGGGACAGAAGAGACCCAGTACTTC
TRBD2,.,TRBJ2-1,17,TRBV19,CASSPSGSKSSYNEQFF,TGTGCCAGTAGTCCCAGCGGGAGTAAGAGCTCCTACAATGAGCAGTTCTTC
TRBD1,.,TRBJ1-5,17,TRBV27,CASSLGQGAFQNQPQHF,TGTGCCAGCAGTTTGGGCCAGGGGGCTTTTCAAAATCAGCCCCAGCATTTT
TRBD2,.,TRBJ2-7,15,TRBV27,CASSFRTSGSGEQYF,TGTGCCAGCAGTTTTAGGACTAGCGGCTCGGGAGAGCAGTACTTC
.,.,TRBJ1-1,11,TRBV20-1,CSARGQGEAFF,TGCAGTGCTAGAGGTCAGGGGGAAGCTTTCTTT
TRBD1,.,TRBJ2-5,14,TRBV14,CASSPGTAKKTQYF,TGTGCCAGCAGCCCCGGGACAGCCAAGAAGACCCAGTACTTC
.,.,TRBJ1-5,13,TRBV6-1,CASREPGNQPQHF,TGTGCCAGCCGGGAACCCGGCAATCAGCCCCAGCATTTT
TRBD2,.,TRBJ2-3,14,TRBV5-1,CASTNSGSTDTQYF,TGCGCCAGCACTAATAGCGGGAGCACAGATACGCAGTATTTT
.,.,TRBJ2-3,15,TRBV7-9,CASSFLQGSTDTQYF,TGTGCCAGCAGCTTCCTGCAGGGGAGCACAGATACGCAGTATTTT
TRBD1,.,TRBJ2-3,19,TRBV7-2,CASSLTGTGWVSGTDTQYF,TGTGCCAGCAGCTTGACGGGGACAGGGTGGGTCTCCGGCACAGATACGCAGTATTTT
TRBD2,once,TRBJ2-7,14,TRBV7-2,CASSFSGLAYEQYF,TGTGCCAGCAGCTTCTCTGGACTAGCCTACGAGCAGTACTTC
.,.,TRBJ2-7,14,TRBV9,CASLGDFSSYEQYF,TGTGCCAGCCTCGGGGACTTTAGCTCCTACGAGCAGTACTTC
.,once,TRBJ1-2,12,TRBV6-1,CASSPWNYGYTF,TGTGCCAGCAGCCCCTGGAACTATGGCTACACCTTC
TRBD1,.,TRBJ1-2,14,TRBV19,CASSPGTDNYGYTF,TGTGCCAGTAGTCCTGGGACAGATAACTATGGCTACACCTTC
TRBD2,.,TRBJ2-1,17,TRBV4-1,CASTPNLAESSYNEQFF,TGCGCCAGCACCCCGAATCTAGCGGAAAGCTCCTACAATGAGCAGTTCTTC
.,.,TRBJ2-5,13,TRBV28,CASSLTYQETQYF,TGTGCCAGCAGTTTGACGTACCAAGAGACCCAGTACTTC
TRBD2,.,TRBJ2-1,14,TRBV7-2,CASSLVVSGMEQFF,TGTGCCAGCAGCTTAGTAGTTAGCGGGATGGAGCAGTTCTTC
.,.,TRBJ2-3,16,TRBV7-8,CASSSNSGLSTDTQYF,TGTGCCAGCAGCTCTAATAGCGGTTTAAGCACAGATACGCAGTATTTT
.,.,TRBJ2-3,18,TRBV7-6,CASSLRSESPRAADTQYF,TGTGCCAGCAGCTTAAGGTCGGAGAGCCCCAGGGCGGCAGATACGCAGTATTTT
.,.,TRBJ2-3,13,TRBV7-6,CASRAISTDTQYF,TGTGCCAGCAGGGCGATTAGCACAGATACGCAGTATTTT
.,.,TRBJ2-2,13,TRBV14,CASSRKTTGELFF,TGTGCCAGCAGCCGAAAAACCACCGGGGAGCTGTTTTTT
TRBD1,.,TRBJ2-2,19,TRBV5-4,CASSPVPGQGLLSTGELFF,TGTGCCAGCAGCCCAGTCCCGGGACAGGGGCTGCTGAGCACCGGGGAGCTGTTTTTT
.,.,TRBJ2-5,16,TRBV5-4,CASSLGGASNQETQYF,TGTGCCAGCAGCTTGGGTGGTGCTTCAAACCAAGAGACCCAGTACTTC
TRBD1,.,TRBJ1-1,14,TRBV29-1,CSARQGAQNTEAFF,TGCAGCGCCCGACAGGGGGCTCAGAACACTGAAGCTTTCTTT
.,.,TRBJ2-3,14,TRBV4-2,CASSNRGLSDTQYF,TGTGCCAGCAGCAATAGGGGGTTGTCAGATACGCAGTATTTT
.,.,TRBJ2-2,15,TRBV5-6,CASSLRARGTGELFF,TGTGCCAGCAGCTTGAGGGCACGGGGCACCGGGGAGCTGTTTTTT
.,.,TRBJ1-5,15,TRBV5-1,CASSLGTGSNQPQHF,TGCGCCAGCAGCTTGGGCACCGGGAGCAATCAGCCCCAGCATTTT
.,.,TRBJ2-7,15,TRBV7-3,CASSLLGLQTDEQYF,TGTGCCAGCAGCTTATTGGGGCTCCAGACCGACGAGCAGTACTTC
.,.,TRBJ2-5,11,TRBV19,CASRNQETQYF,TGTGCCAGTAGGAACCAAGAGACCCAGTACTTC
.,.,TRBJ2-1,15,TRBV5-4,CASIPRGRSYNEQFF,TGTGCCAGCATCCCTCGGGGGCGCTCCTACAATGAGCAGTTCTTC
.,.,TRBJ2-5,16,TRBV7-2,CASSSRSRGGWETQYF,TGTGCCAGCAGCTCTAGATCCCGAGGGGGGTGGGAGACCCAGTACTTC
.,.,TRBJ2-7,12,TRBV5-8,CASSLRRWEQYF,TGTGCCAGCAGCTTGCGAAGGTGGGAGCAGTACTTC
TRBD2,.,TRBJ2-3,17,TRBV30,CAWGLGLAGAFTDTQYF,TGTGCCTGGGGTTTGGGACTAGCGGGAGCGTTCACAGATACGCAGTATTTT